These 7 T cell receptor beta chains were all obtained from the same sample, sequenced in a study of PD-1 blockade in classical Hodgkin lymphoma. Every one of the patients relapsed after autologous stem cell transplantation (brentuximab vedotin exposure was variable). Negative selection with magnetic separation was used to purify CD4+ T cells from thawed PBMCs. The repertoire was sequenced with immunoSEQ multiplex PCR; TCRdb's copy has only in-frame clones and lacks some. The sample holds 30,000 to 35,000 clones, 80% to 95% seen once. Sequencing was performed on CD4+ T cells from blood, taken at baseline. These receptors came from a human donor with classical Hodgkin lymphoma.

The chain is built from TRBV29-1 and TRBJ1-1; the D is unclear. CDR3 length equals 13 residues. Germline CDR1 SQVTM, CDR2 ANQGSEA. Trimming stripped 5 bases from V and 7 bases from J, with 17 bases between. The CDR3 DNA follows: TGCAGCGTTACCCAAACCGGGGAGGGTGAAGCTTTCTTT. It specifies CSVTQTGEGEAFF.

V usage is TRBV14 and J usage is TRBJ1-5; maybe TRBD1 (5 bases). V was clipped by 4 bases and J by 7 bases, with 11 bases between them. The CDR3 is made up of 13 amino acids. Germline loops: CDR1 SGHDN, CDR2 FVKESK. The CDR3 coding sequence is TGTGCCAGCAGCCTGACAGTGGAACAGCCCCAGCATTTT. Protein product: CASSLTVEQPQHF.

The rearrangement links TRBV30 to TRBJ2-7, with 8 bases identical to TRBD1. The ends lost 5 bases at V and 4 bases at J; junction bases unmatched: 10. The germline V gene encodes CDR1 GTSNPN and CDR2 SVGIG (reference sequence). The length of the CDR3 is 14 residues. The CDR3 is CAWGSTGAMYEQYF. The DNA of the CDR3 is TGTGCCTGGGGATCGACAGGGGCAATGTACGAGCAGTACTTC.

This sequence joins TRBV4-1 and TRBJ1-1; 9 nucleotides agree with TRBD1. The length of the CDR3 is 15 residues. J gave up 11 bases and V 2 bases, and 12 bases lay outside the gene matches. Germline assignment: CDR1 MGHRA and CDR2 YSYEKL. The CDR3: CASSQYSSRDRAAFF. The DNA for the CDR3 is TGCGCCAGCAGCCAATACTCGTCCCGGGACAGGGCGGCTTTCTTT.

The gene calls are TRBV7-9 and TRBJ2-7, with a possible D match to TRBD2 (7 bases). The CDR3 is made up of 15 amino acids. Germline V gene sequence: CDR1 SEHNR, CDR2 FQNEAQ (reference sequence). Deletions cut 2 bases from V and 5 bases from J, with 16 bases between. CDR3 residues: CASSLRGGGPHEQYF. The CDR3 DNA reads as TGTGCCAGCAGCTTACGGGGAGGGGGTCCCCACGAGCAGTACTTC.

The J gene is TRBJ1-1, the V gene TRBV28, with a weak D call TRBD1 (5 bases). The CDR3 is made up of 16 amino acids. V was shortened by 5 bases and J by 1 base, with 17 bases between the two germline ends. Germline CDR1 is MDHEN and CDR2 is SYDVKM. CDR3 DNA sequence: TGTGCCAGCAGTGTCCCGGCAGGGCTCAGGAACACTGAAGCTTTCTTT. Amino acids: CASSVPAGLRNTEAFF.

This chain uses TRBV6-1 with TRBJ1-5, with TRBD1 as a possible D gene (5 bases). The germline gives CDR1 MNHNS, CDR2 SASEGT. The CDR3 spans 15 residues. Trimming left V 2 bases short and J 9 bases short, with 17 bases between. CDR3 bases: TGTGCCAGCAGTGAATCTGCTTTTGGGGGAGGGCCCCAGCATTTT. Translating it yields CASSESAFGGGPQHF.